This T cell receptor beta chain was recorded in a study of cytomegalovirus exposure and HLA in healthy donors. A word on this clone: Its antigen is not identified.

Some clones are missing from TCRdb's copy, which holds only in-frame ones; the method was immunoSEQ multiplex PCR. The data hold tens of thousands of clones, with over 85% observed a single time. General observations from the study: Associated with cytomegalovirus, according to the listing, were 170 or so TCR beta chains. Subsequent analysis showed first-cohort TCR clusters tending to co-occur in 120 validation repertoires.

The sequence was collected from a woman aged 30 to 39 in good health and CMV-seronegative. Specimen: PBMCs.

CDR3 coding DNA: TGTGCCAGTATCTTCGCCGGGCAAGGGGACACTGAAGCTTTCTTT. The encoded protein is CASIFAGQGDTEAFF. The chain employs TRBV6-1 and TRBJ1-1; D possibly corresponds to TRBD1 (5 bases). V was clipped by 9 bases and J by 3 bases, with 20 bases between them. The CDR3 loop spans 15 amino acids. Germline V gene sequence: CDR1 MNHNS, CDR2 SASEGT.